The rows below give T cell receptor beta chains drawn from one sample of a study of blood T cell repertoires in COVID-19. Data came from immunoSEQ multiplex PCR; TCRdb stores just in-frame clones and leaves some out. The sample comprises under 150,000 clones, around 87% of which are singletons, and more than 2% rests with the top ten. The sample consisted of peripheral blood. These receptors were collected from a man aged 70 or older with active COVID-19. The conserved cysteine and the conserved F or W are not part of the CDR3 here. Clone sizes are given selectively: once, few, many, or a class where the clone is expanded.

V gene: TRBV29-1; clone size: -; J gene: TRBJ1-4; CDR3 protein: SVDRGDEKLF
V gene: TRBV2; clone size: once; J gene: TRBJ1-5; CDR3 protein: ASDHRGDFNQPQH
V gene: TRBV5-5; clone size: -; J gene: TRBJ1-1; CDR3 protein: ASSFSGTGGTAF
V gene: TRBV6-1; clone size: -; J gene: TRBJ1-5; CDR3 protein: ASSEHGQGAQPQH
V gene: TRBV19; clone size: once; J gene: TRBJ2-7; CDR3 protein: ASSISFTSGRYEQY
V gene: TRBV29-1; clone size: -; J gene: TRBJ2-7; CDR3 protein: SVATSPSYEQY
V gene: TRBV30; clone size: -; J gene: TRBJ1-5; CDR3 protein: AWSVGGSQPQH
V gene: TRBV28; clone size: -; J gene: TRBJ2-7; CDR3 protein: ASSPRYEQY
V gene: TRBV5-1; clone size: -; J gene: TRBJ2-2; CDR3 protein: ASSLTSDGELF
V gene: TRBV27; clone size: -; J gene: TRBJ2-5; CDR3 protein: ASSKEGARQETQY
V gene: TRBV24-1; clone size: -; J gene: TRBJ2-7; CDR3 protein: ATSDPARSHHEQY
V gene: TRBV6-1; clone size: -; J gene: TRBJ1-2; CDR3 protein: ASSEGGGYGYT
V gene: TRBV18; clone size: -; J gene: TRBJ2-5; CDR3 protein: ASSHSWGDLIQETQY
V gene: TRBV28; clone size: -; J gene: TRBJ2-7; CDR3 protein: ASSPSGRSTYEQY
V gene: TRBV28; clone size: -; J gene: TRBJ2-2; CDR3 protein: ATGDFGTGELF
V gene: TRBV27; clone size: -; J gene: TRBJ2-2; CDR3 protein: ASSPSTNTGELF
V gene: TRBV5-1; clone size: -; J gene: TRBJ1-2; CDR3 protein: ASSLSGVTNYGYT
V gene: TRBV11-2; clone size: -; J gene: TRBJ1-1; CDR3 protein: ASSLRRNTEAF
V gene: TRBV18; clone size: -; J gene: TRBJ2-7; CDR3 protein: ASSPRQGRTYEQY
V gene: TRBV5-1; clone size: -; J gene: TRBJ1-1; CDR3 protein: ASSLESGKMAEAF
V gene: TRBV29-1; clone size: -; J gene: TRBJ2-1; CDR3 protein: SVDSADWYNEQF
V gene: TRBV19; clone size: few; J gene: TRBJ2-7; CDR3 protein: ASSSGQGFSYEQY
V gene: TRBV5-6; clone size: -; J gene: TRBJ2-3; CDR3 protein: ASRLRGTDTQY
V gene: TRBV28; clone size: -; J gene: TRBJ2-6; CDR3 protein: AAATGANVLT
V gene: TRBV6-5; clone size: few; J gene: TRBJ2-2; CDR3 protein: ASGRLAANTGELF
V gene: TRBV7-2; clone size: -; J gene: TRBJ1-5; CDR3 protein: ASSLRRANQPQH
V gene: TRBV5-4; clone size: -; J gene: TRBJ1-1; CDR3 protein: ASRPRDSLNTEAF
V gene: TRBV7-2; clone size: -; J gene: TRBJ1-2; CDR3 protein: ASSFRTGEAGYT
V gene: TRBV14; clone size: -; J gene: TRBJ1-3; CDR3 protein: ASSIRTVEGNTIY
V gene: TRBV28; clone size: -; J gene: TRBJ2-7; CDR3 protein: ASSFGDVYEQY
V gene: TRBV7-9; clone size: -; J gene: TRBJ1-1; CDR3 protein: ASSLGTAVSQAF
V gene: TRBV29-1; clone size: -; J gene: TRBJ2-1; CDR3 protein: SVALTGVRNEQF
V gene: TRBV19; clone size: -; J gene: TRBJ1-2; CDR3 protein: ASSPRQGMGYT
V gene: TRBV27; clone size: -; J gene: TRBJ2-5; CDR3 protein: ASSLGREETQY
V gene: TRBV3-1/TRBV3-2; clone size: few; J gene: TRBJ1-1; CDR3 protein: ASSQEGGNTEAF
V gene: TRBV7-6; clone size: -; J gene: TRBJ2-1; CDR3 protein: ASSLEVGGDVSYNEQF
V gene: TRBV3-1/TRBV3-2; clone size: -; J gene: TRBJ2-5; CDR3 protein: ASSQETSGSPCNVPY
V gene: TRBV28; clone size: -; J gene: TRBJ1-3; CDR3 protein: ASSAGTVSGNTIY
V gene: TRBV6-5; clone size: once; J gene: TRBJ2-3; CDR3 protein: ASRDRADTQY
V gene: TRBV9; clone size: -; J gene: TRBJ2-7; CDR3 protein: ASSVGASGSNEQY
V gene: TRBV20-1; clone size: -; J gene: TRBJ2-5; CDR3 protein: SASDTSRETQY
V gene: TRBV7-9; clone size: -; J gene: TRBJ2-1; CDR3 protein: ASSPAEGGQYNEQF
V gene: TRBV4-3; clone size: -; J gene: TRBJ2-1; CDR3 protein: ASSQGGGGSYNEQF
V gene: TRBV20-1; clone size: -; J gene: TRBJ1-1; CDR3 protein: SASPARVGSTEAF
V gene: TRBV18; clone size: few; J gene: TRBJ2-1; CDR3 protein: ASSPRDSGNEQF
V gene: TRBV6-6; clone size: -; J gene: TRBJ2-7; CDR3 protein: ASSFKDRGASYEQY
V gene: TRBV27; clone size: -; J gene: TRBJ2-7; CDR3 protein: ASSYGTGGSYEQY